The 24 T cell receptor beta chains below all came from one sample that was sequenced in a study of shared clonotypes between healthy human individuals. TCRdb's table, derived via immunoSEQ multiplex PCR, lists solely in-frame clones and lacks some. The repertoire holds 1.4 million or so clones, with approximately 98.5% as singletons. Specimen: naive CD4+ T cells sorted from blood. The sample's subset: CD45RA+ positively selected. These receptors were taken from a man between 25 and 39 years old in good health.

As concerns this clone: The sample has other DNA sequences that encode this CDR3 too. This sequence joins TRBV2 and TRBJ2-2; tentatively, D is TRBD1 (6 bases). There are 14 residues in the CDR3. V dropped 4 bases and J dropped 3 bases, with 9 bases sitting between them. Germline CDR1 and CDR2: SNHLY and FYNNEI. CDR3 residues: CASSVQGHTGELFF. Here the CDR3 DNA reads TGTGCCAGCAGTGTACAGGGACACACCGGGGAGCTGTTTTTT.

The V call is TRBV6-5, the J call TRBJ1-5, with TRBD1 matching over 11 bases. Per the germline V gene, CDR1 is MNHEY and CDR2 is SVGAGI. V dropped 4 bases and J dropped 5; count of bases not matched to a gene: 4. CDR3 length: 15 amino acids. The CDR3 DNA follows: TGTGCCAGCAGTTTGGACAGGGGGCGCGATCAGCCCCAGCATTTT. Its protein is CASSLDRGRDQPQHF.

CDR3 amino acids: CASSSPDRGGNTIYF. The CDR3 nucleotides read TGTGCCAGCAGCTCCCCGGACAGGGGCGGAAACACCATATATTTT. V and J are TRBV5-6 and TRBJ1-3; 9 nucleotides align to TRBD1. The ends lost 3 bases at V and 4 bases at J; junction bases unmatched: 5. The germline V gene has CDR1 SGHDT and CDR2 YYEEEE. The CDR3 loop spans 15 amino acids.

The DNA for the CDR3 is TGTGCCAGCAGTTCGGGACGTTACCACACTGAAGCTTTCTTT. Translated, it gives CASSSGRYHTEAFF. This sequence joins TRBV2 and TRBJ1-1; D is perhaps TRBD1 (5 bases). V lost 5 bases to trimming and J lost 3 bases, with 13 bases between them. CDR1 and CDR2 from the germline V gene are SNHLY and FYNNEI. The CDR3 has 14 residues.

V gene TRBV30 combines with J gene TRBJ2-1; D is perhaps TRBD1 or TRBD2 (5 bases each). CDR3 length: 14 amino acids. The V end was cut by 4 bases, the J end by 7 bases, with 17 bases between. Germline lookup yields CDR1 GTSNPN and CDR2 SVGIG (reference sequence). The CDR3 reads CAWTRDRLQNEQFF. The CDR3, as DNA: TGTGCCTGGACTAGGGACCGATTGCAGAATGAGCAGTTCTTC.

Here the CDR3 DNA reads TGTGCCAGCAGCGTATTCCCTGGGGTGTCGGGCTCTGGAAACACCATATATTTT. Translation gives CASSVFPGVSGSGNTIYF. This chain uses TRBV9 with TRBJ1-3; D ambiguous. The CDR3 is 18 residues long. V lost 1 base to trimming and J lost 0 bases, with 17 bases between them. Germline V gene data show CDR1 as SGDLS and CDR2 as YYNGEE.

The rearrangement uses TRBV5-1 and TRBJ2-7, with TRBD2 as a possible D gene (6 bases). V lost 3 bases, J lost 0 bases, and 10 bases lay in between. The CDR3 runs 14 residues. The V gene's germline CDR1 is SGHRS and CDR2 YFSETQ. CDR3 coding DNA: TGCGCCAGCAGCTCCATAGCGGACTCCTACGAGCAGTACTTC. Residues: CASSSIADSYEQYF.

CDR3: CASRLGQTESGANVLTF. The CDR3 coding sequence is TGTGCCAGCAGATTGGGACAGACCGAATCTGGGGCCAACGTCCTGACTTTC. The rearrangement joins TRBV2 to TRBJ2-6; 7 positions agree with TRBD1. The V segment lost 6 bases and the J segment 1 base; nucleotides outside the gene matches: 9. The CDR3 has 17 residues. Germline V lookup: CDR1 SNHLY, CDR2 FYNNEI.

V gene TRBV5-1 combines with J gene TRBJ2-1; D may be TRBD2 (5 bases). The ends were cut back, 10 bases at V and 0 bases at J, with 20 bases in the middle. Looked up from germline, CDR1 is SGHRS and CDR2 is YFSETQ. CDR3 length equals 16 residues. The CDR3 DNA reads TGCGCCTCGCTTGGAGGAGGCAGTGGCTCCTACAATGAGCAGTTCTTC. This encodes CASLGGGSGSYNEQFF.

As concerns this clone: Other nucleotide sequences from this sample produce the same CDR3. The gene calls are TRBV5-1 and TRBJ2-7; D unresolved. Germline-derived CDR1 and CDR2 are SGHRS and YFSETQ. The CDR3 covers 14 residues. Deletions cut 0 bases from V and 3 bases from J, with 10 bases between. CDR3 residues: CASSLAGGDYEQYF. CDR3 bases: TGCGCCAGCAGCTTGGCGGGCGGAGACTACGAGCAGTACTTC.

This chain connects TRBV5-1 to TRBJ2-1; 8 nucleotides match TRBD1. V lost 3 bases and J lost 5; bases outside the gene matches: 1. Germline V gene data show CDR1 as SGHRS and CDR2 as YFSETQ. The CDR3 covers 13 residues. The CDR3 reads CASSSTGDNEQFF. CDR3 sequence (DNA): TGCGCCAGCAGCTCGACAGGGGACAATGAGCAGTTCTTC.

This clone was seen only once. Other DNA sequences in this sample translate to the same CDR3. The rearrangement uses TRBV11-3 and TRBJ2-1; D uncertain. The CDR3 runs 15 residues. Germline V gene data show CDR1 as SGHNT and CDR2 as YENEEA. The germline V and J ends were trimmed by 1 base and 0 bases, with 7 bases remaining between them. Here the CDR3 DNA reads TGTGCCAGCAGCTTAGGCCCGAGCTCCTACAATGAGCAGTTCTTC. Translating it yields CASSLGPSSYNEQFF. Full variable domain (outside the CDR3, taken from reference TRBV11-3 and TRBJ2-1): EAGVVQSPRYKIIEKKQPVAFWCNPISGHNTLYWYLQNLGQGPELLIRYENEEAVDDSQLPKDRFSAERLKGVDSTLKIQPAELGDSAVYLCASSLGPSSYNEQFFGPGTRLTVL.

The chain couples TRBV5-1 to TRBJ2-7, with D hard to call. Germline V gene data show CDR1 as SGHRS and CDR2 as YFSETQ. Deletions cut 5 bases from V and 0 bases from J, with 9 bases between. This CDR3 contains 13 residues. CDR3 coding DNA: TGCGCCAGCAGAATGACTCACTCCTACGAGCAGTACTTC. Translation: CASRMTHSYEQYF.

J is TRBJ2-1 and V is TRBV4-1, with D possibly TRBD2 on 6 matching bases. Germline V lookup: CDR1 MGHRA, CDR2 YSYEKL. Trimming took off 3 bases at V and 0 bases at J, with 12 bases between the two ends. The CDR3 runs to 16 residues. In DNA form, the CDR3 reads TGCGCCAGCAGCCACCTAGGGAGGACCTCCTACAATGAGCAGTTCTTC. Amino acids: CASSHLGRTSYNEQFF.

The chain recombines TRBV28 with TRBJ2-7, with D tentatively TRBD1 (6 bases). Germline CDR1 and CDR2: MDHEN and SYDVKM. The CDR3 totals 14 residues. Trimming removed 7 bases at V and 7 bases at J, with 20 bases between. The CDR3 protein is CASNGTPVSWEQYF. CDR3 nucleotides: TGTGCCAGCAACGGGACACCAGTTTCTTGGGAGCAGTACTTC.

A word on this clone: Other DNA sequences of this sample code for an identical CDR3. The rearrangement uses TRBV5-1 and TRBJ1-1; D not resolved. The CDR3 is 12 amino acids. Germline CDR1 reads SGHRS; CDR2 reads YFSETQ. V gave up 1 base and J gave up 1 base, with 2 bases separating them. The CDR3 DNA follows: TGCGCCAGCAGCTTGACGAACACTGAAGCTTTCTTT. It is translated as CASSLTNTEAFF.

The V gene is TRBV9, the J gene TRBJ1-4; no clear D. The ends were cut back, 0 bases at V and 4 bases at J, with 7 bases in the middle. CDR1 and CDR2 from the germline V gene are SGDLS and YYNGEE. There are 14 residues in the CDR3. CDR3 region: CASSVDSLNEKLFF. CDR3 coding DNA: TGTGCCAGCAGCGTAGACAGCCTTAATGAAAAACTGTTTTTT.

The chain joins TRBV10-1 to TRBJ2-2; a weak D match, TRBD2 (5 bases). The V gene's germline CDR1 is WNHNN and CDR2 SYGVQD (reference sequence). This CDR3 has 13 residues. Between the trimmed V and J ends, which lost 8 bases and 5 bases, there was a span of 12 bases. CDR3 nucleotides: TGCGCCAGCGCGAGAGAGCGGACCGGGGAGCTGTTTTTT. Protein: CASARERTGELFF.

This sequence joins TRBV18 and TRBJ2-1, with D possibly being TRBD2 (6 bases). The CDR3 has 17 amino acids. The V gene's germline CDR1 is KGHSH and CDR2 LQKENI. Trimming removed 4 bases from V and 0 bases from J, with 16 bases in between. CDR3 sequence (DNA): TGTGCCAGCTCACTTACCAGCGGGCGTAGCTCCTACAATGAGCAGTTCTTC. Its protein product is CASSLTSGRSSYNEQFF. The whole variable domain, remainder taken from reference TRBV18 and TRBJ2-1, is NAGVMQNPRHLVRRRGQEARLRCSPMKGHSHVYWYRQLPEEGLKFMVYLQKENIIDESGMPKERFSAEFPKEGPSILRIQQVVRGDSAAYFCASSLTSGRSSYNEQFFGPGTRLTVL.

This sequence joins TRBV27 and TRBJ2-5; the match to TRBD2 covers 11 bases. Germline V gene sequence: CDR1 MNHEY, CDR2 SMNVEV (reference sequence). V lost 2 bases and J lost 7; bases outside the gene matches: 9. The CDR3 runs 16 residues. DNA for the CDR3: TGTGCCAGCAGTTTAAGAACTAGCGGGAGTTCTCCGACCCAGTACTTC. Amino acids: CASSLRTSGSSPTQYF.

The CDR3 DNA reads as TGTGCCAGTAAAATGCAAGTGGGGCCAGCGGAGCTGTTTTTT. This codes for CASKMQVGPAELFF. The rearrangement uses TRBV19 and TRBJ2-2, with TRBD1 as a possible D gene (5 bases). V was clipped by 7 bases and J by 10 bases, with 19 bases between them. Germline V CDR1 and CDR2: LNHDA, SQIVND (reference sequence). This CDR3 spans 14 amino acids.

This rearrangement joins TRBV2 to TRBJ2-3; D might be TRBD2 (6 bases). The CDR3 has 13 residues. With 4 bases removed from V and 4 bases from J, the gap between germline ends came to 9 bases. Per the germline V gene, CDR1 is SNHLY and CDR2 is FYNNEI. The CDR3 region has the DNA TGTGCCAGCAGTGGGGGACTCGCAGATACGCAGTATTTT. Its protein is CASSGGLADTQYF. Together with reference TRBV2 and TRBJ2-3, the CDR3 gives the full variable domain: EPEVTQTPSHQVTQMGQEVILRCVPISNHLYFYWYRQILGQKVEFLVSFYNNEISEKSEIFDDQFSVERPDGSNFTLKIRSTKLEDSAMYFCASSGGLADTQYFGPGTRLTVL.

The V and J genes are TRBV7-9 and TRBJ2-5; D might be TRBD2 (6 bases). The CDR3 has 11 amino acids. Germline CDR1 and CDR2: SEHNR and FQNEAQ (reference sequence). V was shortened by 9 bases and J by 2 bases, with 7 bases between the two germline ends. The CDR3 loop reads CASGGQETQYF. Written as DNA, the CDR3 is TGTGCCAGTGGGGGGCAAGAGACCCAGTACTTC.

The J gene is TRBJ1-5, the V gene TRBV6-1; 9 nucleotides agree with TRBD1. Germline V lookup: CDR1 MNHNS, CDR2 SASEGT. The length of the CDR3 is 15 residues. V was clipped by 1 base and J by 4 bases; unmatched bases: 2. CDR3: CASSEDRGRNQPQHF. CDR3 DNA: TGTGCCAGCAGTGAAGACAGGGGGCGAAATCAGCCCCAGCATTTT.